Listed here are 30 T cell receptor beta chains from one sample, sequenced in a study of blood T cell repertoires in COVID-19. Generated by immunoSEQ multiplex PCR, the TCRdb table keeps only in-frame clones and is missing some. In the table there are 140,000 to 150,000 clones, 65% to 85% of which are singletons. What was sequenced was PBMCs or T cells enriched from blood (not recorded which). The receptors shown here come from a woman aged 50 to 60 who had been exposed to COVID-19.

Worth noting for this clone: Sequence at one end of the junction differs from germline and may be a read error. The V call is TRBV3-1 (or the pseudogene TRBV3-2), the J call TRBJ2-1; 16 bases agree with TRBD2. The CDR3 consists of 17 residues. Germline V gene lookup returns CDR1 LGHDT and CDR2 YNNKEL (reference sequence). The CDR3 DNA sequence: TGTGCCAGCAGCCAGCTCCCCGGGACTAGCGGGAGGGCCTCATACCTCTTC. Its translation is CASSQLPGTSGRASYLF.

This chain connects TRBV5-4 to TRBJ2-5; D unclear. Trimming took off 4 bases at V and 5 bases at J, with 9 bases between the two ends. This CDR3 has 12 residues. The V gene's germline CDR1 is SGHNT and CDR2 YYREEE (reference sequence). The CDR3 DNA reads as TGTGCCAGCAGCACTGTAACGGAGACCCAGTACTTC. The encoded protein is CASSTVTETQYF.

This chain connects TRBV7-9 to TRBJ2-1; the match to TRBD2 covers 8 bases. The ends lost 5 bases at V and 9 bases at J; junction bases unmatched: 12. Germline assignment: CDR1 SEHNR and CDR2 FQNEAQ (reference sequence). The CDR3 contains 15 residues. CDR3 sequence reads: CASSSLGLGVSEQFF. For the CDR3, the DNA is TGTGCCAGCAGCAGCCTGGGACTAGGCGTAAGTGAGCAGTTCTTC.

A few counts support this clone. V is TRBV7-6 and J is TRBJ2-7; 9 bases align to TRBD1. The V gene's germline CDR1 is SGHVS and CDR2 FNYEAQ. The CDR3 totals 15 residues. J gave up 5 bases and V 5 bases, and 10 bases lay outside the gene matches. The CDR3: CASSTQDRGANEQYF. In nucleotides, the CDR3 is TGTGCCAGCAGCACTCAGGACAGGGGTGCAAACGAGCAGTACTTC. The full variable domain, in which reference TRBV7-6 and TRBJ2-7 provide the parts outside the CDR3, is GAGVSQSPRYKVTKRGQDVALRCDPISGHVSLYWYRQALGQGPEFLTYFNYEAQQDKSGLPNDRFSAERPEGSISTLTIQRTEQRDSAMYRCASSTQDRGANEQYFGPGTRLTVT.

The chain employs TRBV19 and TRBJ1-5; no clear D gene. The CDR3 has 16 residues. Germline V gene data show CDR1 as LNHDA and CDR2 as SQIVND (reference sequence). The V gene lost 7 bases and the J gene lost 0 bases, with 16 bases spanning the gap. The CDR3, as DNA: TGTGCCAGTAATAACAAGTCCTTTCCTAGCAATCAGCCCCAGCATTTT. It translates to CASNNKSFPSNQPQHF.

This clone appeared once. The chain carries TRBV6-4 and TRBJ2-2; TRBD1 is a possible D gene (5 bases). CDR1 MRHNA and CDR2 SNTAGT come from the germline V gene. The CDR3 spans 13 residues. With 4 bases removed from V and 4 bases from J, the gap between germline ends came to 7 bases. The CDR3 DNA sequence: TGTGCCAGCAGTGGGACAAGCACCGGGGAGCTGTTTTTT. It yields the protein CASSGTSTGELFF.

The chain recombines TRBV7-2 with TRBJ1-1, with D perhaps TRBD1 (6 bases). Trimming left V 5 bases short and J 0 bases short, with 13 bases between. In germline, CDR1 is SGHTA, CDR2 FQGNSA. This CDR3 comprises 15 residues. This CDR3 is CASSPLRGLNTEAFF. The CDR3 nucleotides are TGTGCCAGCAGCCCTCTTAGGGGGTTGAACACTGAAGCTTTCTTT.

The CDR3, as DNA: TGTGCCAGCAGTGAATTCGAGGGTCGCGAGCAGTACTTC. The encoded protein is CASSEFEGREQYF. The chain links TRBV6-1 to TRBJ2-7; TRBD2 is a possible D gene (5 bases). This CDR3 contains 13 residues. V lost 2 bases and J 6 bases, leaving 11 bases between the germline ends. Germline V gives CDR1 MNHNS, CDR2 SASEGT.

The chain employs TRBV6-2 or TRBV6-3 and TRBJ2-2; weak D call: TRBD1 (6 bases). The CDR3 contains 16 residues. CDR1 and CDR2 from the germline V gene are MNHEY and SVGEGT. Trimming shortened V by 0 bases and J by 1 base, and 9 bases separated the two germline ends. The CDR3 bases are TGTGCCAGCAGTTACTCGGGACACATGAACACCGGGGAGCTGTTTTTT. Its protein product is CASSYSGHMNTGELFF.

This clone has more than one count but fewer than ten. The chain employs TRBV6-5 and TRBJ1-1, with 7 nucleotides matching TRBD1. V shed 6 bases, J shed 4 bases, and the junction held 5 bases outside the gene matches. Per the germline V gene, CDR1 is MNHEY and CDR2 is SVGAGI. CDR3 length equals 13 residues. The CDR3 region is CASSKGAGTEAFF. CDR3 nucleotides: TGTGCCAGCAGCAAGGGGGCGGGCACTGAAGCTTTCTTT.

The chain combines TRBV9 with TRBJ2-3; no clear D gene. Germline CDR1 and CDR2: SGDLS and YYNGEE. The CDR3 consists of 14 residues. V gave up 0 bases and J gave up 0 bases, with 5 bases separating them. This chain's CDR3 is CASSVDASTDTQYF. CDR3 coding DNA: TGTGCCAGCAGCGTAGACGCGAGCACAGATACGCAGTATTTT.

V and J are TRBV9 and TRBJ2-7, with 11 bases matching TRBD1. V shed 3 bases and J 5 bases; nucleotides not matched to a gene: 4. Germline CDR1 SGDLS, CDR2 YYNGEE. The CDR3 has 14 residues. The CDR3 is CASSAGTGGNEQYF. The CDR3 nucleotides are TGTGCCAGCAGCGCCGGGACAGGGGGGAACGAGCAGTACTTC.

The rearrangement links TRBV19 to TRBJ1-1; D is possibly TRBD1 (5 bases). V shed 4 bases and J shed 5 bases, with 14 bases lying between them. The CDR3 loop spans 14 amino acids. Germline V gene data show CDR1 as LNHDA and CDR2 as SQIVND (reference sequence). CDR3 residues: CASSTRAGGTEAFF. CDR3 coding DNA: TGTGCCAGTAGTACCAGGGCCGGGGGGACTGAAGCTTTCTTT.

V and J are TRBV5-4 and TRBJ2-1; D possibly corresponds to TRBD2 (6 bases). The CDR3 is 15 amino acids. Germline CDR1 reads SGHNT; CDR2 reads YYREEE (reference sequence). V was trimmed by 3 bases and J by 7 bases, leaving 17 bases between them. The CDR3 protein is CASSSGRTGQNEQFF. CDR3 in DNA: TGTGCCAGCAGCTCGGGGAGGACGGGCCAAAATGAGCAGTTCTTC.

V usage is TRBV5-1 and J usage is TRBJ2-1, with 14 bases aligning to TRBD2. Germline CDR1 is SGHRS and CDR2 is YFSETQ. The CDR3 totals 16 residues. Trimming removed 4 bases from V and 9 bases from J; junction bases left unmatched: 9. CDR3 loop: CASSAGTSGSLVEQFF. The CDR3 DNA reads as TGCGCCAGCAGCGCCGGGACTAGCGGGAGCCTTGTTGAGCAGTTCTTC.

This clone came up once. The V and J genes are TRBV4-3 and TRBJ2-7, with 9 nucleotides matching TRBD1. The CDR3 spans 16 residues. The ends lost 1 base at V and 3 bases at J; junction bases unmatched: 7. CDR1 and CDR2 (germline): LGHNA, YSLEER. CDR3 sequence: CASSQAPPGQGYEQYF. CDR3 bases: TGCGCCAGCAGCCAAGCTCCACCGGGACAGGGCTACGAGCAGTACTTC.

Comment on this clone: Different DNA sequences within this sample yield the same CDR3. This chain joins TRBV29-1 and TRBJ1-2; no firm D call. The V gene lost 6 bases and the J gene lost 4 bases, with 9 bases spanning the gap. The CDR3 loop spans 11 amino acids. In germline, CDR1 is SQVTM, CDR2 ANQGSEA. CDR3 DNA sequence: TGCAGCGTCTCGACTGGCTATGGCTACACCTTC. Amino acids: CSVSTGYGYTF.

The chain recombines TRBV6-2 or TRBV6-3 with TRBJ2-7, with 14 bases matching TRBD2. J was trimmed by 2 bases and V by 2 bases; bases with no gene match: 5. CDR3 size: 17 residues. Germline loops: CDR1 MNHEY, CDR2 SVGEGT. The CDR3 loop is CASSYRLAGGPPYEQYF. As DNA, the CDR3 is TGTGCCAGCAGTTACAGACTAGCGGGGGGGCCTCCCTACGAGCAGTACTTC.

CDR3 coding DNA: TGTGCCAGCTCACCACAGGGACAGAAATATGGCTACACCTTC. Protein sequence: CASSPQGQKYGYTF. The rearrangement uses TRBV18 and TRBJ1-2, with TRBD1 matching 7 bases. Germline CDR1 KGHSH, CDR2 LQKENI. CDR3 length equals 14 residues. V lost 1 base and J lost 5; bases outside the gene matches: 4.

This clone was observed a handful of times. V usage is TRBV7-2 and J usage is TRBJ1-5; D is unclear. This CDR3 comprises 15 residues. Germline lookup yields CDR1 SGHTA and CDR2 FQGNSA. V was shortened by 7 bases and J by 1 base, with 14 bases between the two germline ends. The CDR3 reads CASNPSSGSNQPQHF. The CDR3 coding sequence is TGTGCCAGCAACCCTTCGTCCGGGAGCAATCAGCCCCAGCATTTT.

The count of this clone is one. The V call is TRBV7-2, the J call TRBJ1-4; D may be TRBD1 (5 bases). The V gene's germline CDR1 is SGHTA and CDR2 FQGNSA. The CDR3 sequence is 15 residues long. With 0 bases removed from V and 7 bases from J, the gap between germline ends came to 12 bases. CDR3 protein: CASSLASGGSEKLFF. CDR3 bases: TGTGCCAGCAGCTTAGCGAGCGGGGGGAGTGAAAAACTGTTTTTT.

The chain employs TRBV5-1 and TRBJ2-1, with 10 positions matching TRBD2. Trimming removed 4 bases from V and 4 bases from J; junction bases left unmatched: 5. The CDR3 runs to 15 residues. Per the germline V gene, CDR1 is SGHRS and CDR2 is YFSETQ. DNA for the CDR3: TGCGCCAGCAGCGAAAAGCGGGGGGGTTACAATGAGCAGTTCTTC. This sequence encodes CASSEKRGGYNEQFF.

The gene calls are TRBV4-1 and TRBJ1-6; TRBD1 matches at 10 bases. Germline loops: CDR1 MGHRA, CDR2 YSYEKL. The CDR3 loop spans 17 amino acids. The junction had 12 bases not matched to a gene; V was cut back by 4 bases and J by 9 bases. The CDR3 loop reads CASSLQPGQGQGSPLHF. The CDR3 region has the DNA TGCGCCAGCAGCCTACAGCCGGGACAGGGGCAGGGTTCACCCCTCCACTTT.

CDR3 amino acids: CASSSTGSAFF. The CDR3 DNA is TGCGCCAGCAGCTCCACAGGGTCGGCTTTCTTT. The chain carries TRBV5-1 and TRBJ1-1, with TRBD1 as a possible D gene (6 bases). The CDR3 sequence is 11 residues long. Germline V CDR1 and CDR2: SGHRS, YFSETQ. V was shortened by 3 bases and J by 11 bases, with 11 bases between the two germline ends.

The chain carries TRBV5-1 and TRBJ1-1; D gene unclear. The CDR3 sequence is 14 residues long. The germline V and J ends were trimmed by 2 bases and 1 base, with 9 bases remaining between them. The germline V gene has CDR1 SGHRS and CDR2 YFSETQ. CDR3 coding DNA: TGCGCCAGCAGCTTTTCGGCAGGGAACACTGAAGCTTTCTTT. Translation gives CASSFSAGNTEAFF.

The CDR3: CASRSGLTPQYF. DNA of the CDR3: TGTGCCAGCAGATCGGGACTAACGCCGCAGTATTTT. The chain employs TRBV7-2 and TRBJ2-3; TRBD2 matches at 7 bases. Germline-derived CDR1 and CDR2 are SGHTA and FQGNSA. V dropped 6 bases and J dropped 10; count of bases not matched to a gene: 7. The length of the CDR3 is 12 residues.

The chain employs TRBV19 and TRBJ2-1; D is perhaps TRBD1 (5 bases). Between the trimmed V and J ends, which lost 0 bases and 6 bases, there was a span of 6 bases. Germline V gives CDR1 LNHDA, CDR2 SQIVND (reference sequence). The CDR3 is 13 residues long. This chain's CDR3 is CASSIDQGNEQFF. CDR3 coding DNA: TGTGCCAGTAGTATAGATCAGGGCAATGAGCAGTTCTTC.

The chain uses TRBV5-1 and TRBJ1-5, with 11 bases identical to TRBD1. The CDR3 runs to 15 residues. V gave up 0 bases and J gave up 6 bases; unmatched junction bases: 2. Looked up from germline, CDR1 is SGHRS and CDR2 is YFSETQ. The CDR3 sequence is CASSLGTGGFQPQHF. The CDR3 region has the DNA TGCGCCAGCAGCTTGGGGACAGGGGGCTTTCAGCCCCAGCATTTT.

The chain uses TRBV25-1 and TRBJ2-7; D is possibly TRBD1 (5 bases). Trimming took 6 bases from V and 5 from J, leaving 11 bases between them. This CDR3 region has 12 residues. Germline-derived CDR1 and CDR2 are MGHDK and SYGVNS. CDR3 sequence reads: CASSREWHEQYF. CDR3 in DNA: TGTGCCAGCAGCAGGGAATGGCACGAGCAGTACTTC.

J is TRBJ1-2 and V is TRBV19; TRBD1 matches 8 bases. The length of the CDR3 is 14 residues. The trim removed 3 bases at V and 6 bases at J, leaving 6 bases unmatched. From germline, CDR1 is LNHDA and CDR2 SQIVND (reference sequence). The CDR3 sequence: CASSMGTGTNGYTF. The CDR3 DNA is TGTGCCAGTAGTATGGGGACAGGAACCAATGGCTACACCTTC.